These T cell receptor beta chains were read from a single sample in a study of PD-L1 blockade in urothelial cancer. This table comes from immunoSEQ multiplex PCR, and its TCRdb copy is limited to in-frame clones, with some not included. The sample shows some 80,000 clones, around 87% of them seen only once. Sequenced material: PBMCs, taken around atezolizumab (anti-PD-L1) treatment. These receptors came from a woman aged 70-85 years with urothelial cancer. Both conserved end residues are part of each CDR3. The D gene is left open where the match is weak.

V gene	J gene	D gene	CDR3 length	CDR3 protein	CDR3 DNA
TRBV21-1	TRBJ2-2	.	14	CASRTRGQPGELFF	TGTGCCAGCAGAACCCGAGGGCAGCCCGGGGAGCTGTTTTTT
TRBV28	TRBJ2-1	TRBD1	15	CASRTGTGPFNEQFF	TGTGCCAGCAGGACCGGGACAGGGCCTTTCAATGAGCAGTTCTTC
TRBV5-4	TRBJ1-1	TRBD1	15	CASKNRGRADTEAFF	TGTGCCAGCAAAAACAGGGGGCGGGCGGACACTGAAGCTTTCTTT
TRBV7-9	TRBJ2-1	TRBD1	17	CASSFAPGQGPYNEQFF	TGTGCCAGCAGCTTCGCCCCGGGACAGGGGCCCTACAATGAGCAGTTCTTC
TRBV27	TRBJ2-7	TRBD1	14	CASSQDRGLYEQYF	TGTGCCAGCAGTCAGGACAGGGGATTATACGAGCAGTACTTC
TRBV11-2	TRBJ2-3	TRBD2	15	CASSLLAGGTDTQYF	TGTGCCAGCAGCTTGCTAGCGGGGGGCACAGATACGCAGTATTTT
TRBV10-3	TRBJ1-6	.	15	CAINEQGHYNSPLHF	TGTGCCATCAATGAACAGGGACACTATAATTCACCCCTCCACTTT
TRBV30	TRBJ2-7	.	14	CAWRTKTSFYEQYF	TGTGCCTGGAGGACAAAAACTAGTTTCTACGAGCAGTACTTC
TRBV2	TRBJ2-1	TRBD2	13	CASSVELASEQFF	TGTGCCAGCAGTGTTGAACTAGCGTCTGAGCAGTTCTTC
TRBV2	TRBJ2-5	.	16	CASSASPVRGMETQYF	TGTGCCAGCAGTGCCTCCCCCGTGAGAGGGATGGAGACCCAGTACTTC
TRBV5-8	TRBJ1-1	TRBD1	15	CASTKIQGVPTEAFF	TGTGCCAGCACCAAGATACAGGGGGTCCCCACTGAAGCTTTCTTT
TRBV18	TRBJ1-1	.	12	CASSFVSREAFF	TGTGCCAGCTCATTCGTCTCCCGTGAAGCTTTCTTT
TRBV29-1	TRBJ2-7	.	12	CSVTSVRYEQYF	TGCAGCGTCACTAGTGTTCGCTACGAGCAGTACTTC
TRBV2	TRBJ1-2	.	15	CASSARPTGTYGYTF	TGTGCCAGCAGCGCCCGTCCGACGGGGACATATGGCTACACCTTC
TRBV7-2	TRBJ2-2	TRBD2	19	CASSFRTSGGAGSTGELFF	TGTGCCAGCAGCTTCAGGACTAGCGGGGGGGCCGGGTCCACCGGGGAGCTGTTTTTT
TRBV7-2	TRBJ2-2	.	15	CASSPTTVNTGELFF	TGTGCCAGCAGCCCAACAACAGTTAACACCGGGGAGCTGTTTTTT
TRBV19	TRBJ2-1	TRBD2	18	CASRDSGGDRVINNEQFF	TGTGCCAGTAGGGACAGCGGGGGGGACCGAGTAATAAACAATGAGCAGTTCTTC
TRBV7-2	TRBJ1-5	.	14	CASSLGGFNQPQHF	TGTGCCAGCAGCTTAGGGGGCTTCAATCAGCCCCAGCATTTT
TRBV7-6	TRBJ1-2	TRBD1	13	CASSLGTGFGYTF	TGTGCCAGCAGCCTAGGGACAGGGTTCGGCTACACCTTC
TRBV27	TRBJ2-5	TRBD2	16	CASSSTGTSPQETQYF	TGTGCCAGCAGTTCCACCGGGACTAGCCCTCAAGAGACCCAGTACTTC
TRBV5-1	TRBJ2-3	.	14	CASSLALPLDTQYF	TGCGCCAGCAGCTTGGCCCTCCCTTTAGATACGCAGTATTTT
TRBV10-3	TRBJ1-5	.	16	CAISESERVSNQPQHF	TGTGCCATCAGTGAGTCGGAGAGGGTCAGCAATCAGCCCCAGCATTTT
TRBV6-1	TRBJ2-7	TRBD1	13	CASGTGEAYEQYF	TGTGCCAGTGGGACAGGGGAGGCCTACGAGCAGTACTTC